What follows are 7 T cell receptor beta chains derived from one specimen sequenced in a study of T cells after yellow fever vaccination. Each CDR3 protein is one row after TCRdb ran MiXCR on the 5' RACE reads. The data contain around 610,000 distinct CDR3 sequences, about 13% of them singletons. Sequencing used PBMCs, obtained on the day of the yellow fever booster vaccination. The receptors come from a man younger than 40 who received the YFV17D yellow fever vaccine.

This clonotype was observed a few times. The chain uses TRBV15 and TRBJ2-2; maybe TRBD2 (6 bases). V gave up 0 bases and J gave up 15 bases, with 17 bases separating them. The CDR3 contains 14 residues. CDR1 and CDR2 from the germline V gene are LNHNV and YYDKDF (reference sequence). The CDR3: CATSRDGGGGPMFF. The CDR3 DNA reads as TGTGCCACCAGCAGAGATGGGGGAGGCGGGCCGATGTTTTTT.

This clonotype was seen at least ten times. The chain uses TRBV6-5 and TRBJ2-3, with TRBD1 matching over 8 bases. Germline lookup yields CDR1 MNHEY and CDR2 SVGAGI. The CDR3 is 13 residues long. J was trimmed by 5 bases and V by 5 bases; bases with no gene match: 3. CDR3 bases: TGTGCCAGCAGTATCGGACAGGGAGATACGCAGTATTTT. Residues: CASSIGQGDTQYF.

The chain joins TRBV6-2 or TRBV6-3 to TRBJ2-3; 9 positions match TRBD2. There are 16 residues in the CDR3. Per the germline V gene, CDR1 is MNHEY and CDR2 is SVGEGT. The ends lost 5 bases at V and 2 bases at J; junction bases unmatched: 8. The CDR3 bases are TGTGCCAGCAGTGATTGGACTAGCGCCCACACAGATACGCAGTATTTT. This gives the protein CASSDWTSAHTDTQYF.

V is TRBV11-2 and J is TRBJ2-3; TRBD1 is a possible D gene (6 bases). CDR1 SGHAT and CDR2 FQNNGV come from the germline V gene. V was cut by 5 bases and J by 0 bases, with 21 bases left in between. The length of the CDR3 is 18 residues. This CDR3 is CASSLTGISVTSTDTQYF. The CDR3 coding sequence is TGTGCCAGCAGCCTAACAGGGATTAGCGTGACTAGCACAGATACGCAGTATTTT.

The V gene is TRBV7-2, the J gene TRBJ1-6, with D perhaps TRBD1 (5 bases). The CDR3 length is 14 residues. The ends were cut back, 5 bases at V and 9 bases at J, with 14 bases in the middle. From germline, CDR1 is SGHTA and CDR2 FQGNSA. The CDR3 here is CASSTTGLVSPLHF. CDR3 nucleotides: TGTGCCAGCAGCACTACAGGCTTGGTTTCACCCCTCCACTTT. Together with reference TRBV7-2 and TRBJ1-6, the CDR3 gives the full variable domain: GAGVSQSPSNKVTEKGKDVELRCDPISGHTALYWYRQSLGQGLEFLIYFQGNSAPDKSGLPSDRFSAERTGGSVSTLTIQRTQQEDSAVYLCASSTTGLVSPLHFGNGTRLTVT.

Only a few counts were recorded for this clonotype. The chain is built from TRBV6-1 and TRBJ2-7; TRBD1 agrees at 7 bases. Trimming took 6 bases from V and 4 from J; bases not matched to a gene: 15. Germline V gives CDR1 MNHNS, CDR2 SASEGT. This CDR3 comprises 16 residues. CDR3 bases: TGTGCCAGCAGCTCCGGCTACCCGGGACAGACGTACGAGCAGTACTTC. Translation gives CASSSGYPGQTYEQYF.

This chain uses TRBV11-2 with TRBJ2-1, with a possible D match to TRBD2 (6 bases). The CDR3 consists of 11 residues. The germline V gene has CDR1 SGHAT and CDR2 FQNNGV. V lost 4 bases, J lost 15 bases, and 13 bases lay in between. DNA for the CDR3: TGTGCCAGCAGCTCCCTGGGGGGTTGGTTCTTC. Its protein product is CASSSLGGWFF.